This record covers a single TCR beta chain. This specimen belongs to a study of blood T cell repertoires in COVID-19. Across the study: Sample material is recorded as cDNA or gDNA derived from T cells, B-cell-depleted T cells, or PBMCs.

Trimming took 5 bases from V and 3 from J, leaving 11 bases between them. CDR1 is SGHTA, CDR2 FQGNSA, per germline. The CDR3 has 13 residues. Method: immunoSEQ multiplex PCR; TCRdb's copy keeps in-frame clones and lacks some. This sample has approximately 39,000 clones, with 94% found just once. This sequence was found in a human donor with active COVID-19. The donor label of this sample is uncertain. Sequencing used peripheral blood. V and J are TRBV7-2 and TRBJ2-7; D not certain. For the CDR3, the DNA is TGTGCCAGCAGCGGCGCGGTTCGCTACGAGCAGTACTTC. This sequence encodes CASSGAVRYEQYF.